The T cell receptor beta chain under discussion was sequenced for a study of cytomegalovirus exposure and HLA in healthy donors. Study-level results: Some segments of the V type, notably TRBV6-2 and TRBV6-3, were excluded as indistinguishable. A later analysis reportedly found that, within productive TCRs, an Asian-associated ancestry cluster had fewer N-insertions than the mean observed across the approximately 660 donors.

Points on this clone: Its target is not known.

The CDR3 runs to 12 residues. Per germline, CDR1 SGHDT and CDR2 YYEEEE. The V end lost 0 bases, the J end lost 6 bases, and 6 bases lay between the germline ends. The study ran its PCR with 60 Vbeta and 13 Jbeta primers. Repertoires were generated with immunoSEQ multiplex PCR, while TCRdb's copy carries only in-frame clones and drops some. This sample's clone table lists about 130,000 clones. J is TRBJ1-1 and V is TRBV5-6, with D hard to call. This receptor was taken from a middle-aged woman in good health and CMV-seronegative. Specimen: PBMCs. The CDR3 loop reads CASSLVFSEAFF. The CDR3 nucleotides read TGTGCCAGCAGCTTGGTGTTCTCTGAAGCTTTCTTT.